The 22 T cell receptor beta chains below were found in one sample sequenced in a study of T cells after yellow fever vaccination (dated by TCRdb to the late 2010s). The treatment or condition label, read with the paper, signifies: live attenuated yellow fever vaccine strain. The library came from 5' RACE. The sequencer was an Illumina NovaSeq 6000. TCRdb took the public reads, trimmed them with fastp at Q25, ran MiXCR for clone calling and kept in-frame beta chains. Under each unique CDR3 protein, matching rows form one entry showing the most common genes and DNA. Within this sample are 250,000 to 400,000 distinct CDR3 sequences, with around 4.5% of them counted one time only. The top ten clonotypes cover 15% to 20% of the sample. Sequenced material: PBMCs, taken 15 days after the yellow fever booster vaccination. The receptors were gathered from a man between 18 and 29 years old who received the YFV17D yellow fever vaccine.

This clonotype has more than one count but fewer than ten. This rearrangement joins TRBV28 to TRBJ1-6; no clear D. CDR3 length: 17 amino acids. V was clipped by 6 bases and J by 4 bases, with 19 bases between them. The germline V gene encodes CDR1 MDHEN and CDR2 SYDVKM. The CDR3 sequence: CASSLPHPRAYNSPLHF. The DNA of the CDR3 is TGTGCCAGCAGCCTTCCTCATCCCAGAGCTTATAATTCACCCCTCCACTTT.

This clonotype was picked up a small number of times. The J gene is TRBJ2-3, the V gene TRBV7-6; 13 positions agree with TRBD2. V dropped 5 bases and J dropped 3; count of bases not matched to a gene: 17. The CDR3 sequence is 20 residues long. CDR1 is SGHVS, CDR2 FNYEAQ, per germline. The CDR3 DNA follows: TGTGCCAGCAGCCAACGACCCGGGACTAGCGGGGTGGTAAGGACAGATACGCAGTATTTT. The encoded protein is CASSQRPGTSGVVRTDTQYF.

A few counts support this clonotype. This chain joins TRBV4-1 and TRBJ2-7; D unresolved. Trimming left V 1 base short and J 2 bases short, with 12 bases between. This CDR3 region has 15 residues. Germline CDR1 and CDR2: MGHRA and YSYEKL. CDR3 sequence (DNA): TGCGCCAGCAGCCAAGGTCCCAGACCACCCTACGAGCAGTACGTC. Its protein product is CASSQGPRPPYEQYV.

This clonotype was picked up many times. This chain uses TRBV30 with TRBJ2-1, with 12 bases fitting TRBD2. Germline values: CDR1 GTSNPN, CDR2 SVGIG (reference sequence). The V gene end was trimmed by 5 bases and the J gene end by 4 bases; junction bases not matched to a gene: 6. The CDR3 loop spans 15 amino acids. CDR3 bases: TGTGCCTGGTATACTAGCGGGGGGCGTTACAATGAGCAGTTCTTC. This codes for CAWYTSGGRYNEQFF.

The V gene is TRBV7-6, the J gene TRBJ2-7; 12 bases line up with TRBD2. The CDR3 sequence is 16 residues long. The germline gives CDR1 SGHVS, CDR2 FNYEAQ. The J segment lost 3 bases and the V segment lost 2 bases, leaving 5 bases of the junction unmatched. The CDR3 region is CASSLRTSGALYEQYF. The CDR3 DNA is TGTGCCAGCAGCTTAAGGACTAGCGGGGCCCTCTACGAGCAGTACTTC.

This chain connects TRBV12-3 or TRBV12-4 to TRBJ1-6; no clear D. V was shortened by 7 bases and J by 9 bases, with 13 bases between the two germline ends. CDR3 length: 13 residues. The CDR3 loop reads CASMFSLGSPLHF. The DNA for the CDR3 is TGTGCCAGCATGTTTAGTTTGGGTTCACCCCTCCACTTT.

This clonotype was recorded at least ten times. The V call is TRBV4-3, the J call TRBJ2-2; weak D call: TRBD2 (5 bases). This CDR3 is 15 amino acids long. The germline CDR1 and CDR2 sequences are LGHNA and YSLEER. The V end lost 0 bases, the J end lost 7 bases, and 12 bases lay between the germline ends. The CDR3 protein is CASSQDRGYGGELFF. CDR3 DNA: TGCGCCAGCAGCCAAGATCGAGGGTATGGCGGGGAGCTGTTTTTT.

This CDR3 reads CATSDLRMETQYF. Written as DNA, the CDR3 is TGTGCCACCAGTGATTTGCGAATGGAGACCCAGTACTTC. This chain uses TRBV24-1 with TRBJ2-5; D call uncertain. Germline V gene sequence: CDR1 KGHDR, CDR2 SFDVKD. Between the trimmed V and J ends, which lost 0 bases and 5 bases, there was a span of 6 bases. This CDR3 is built from 13 residues.

This clonotype has just a few counts. The CDR3 region is CASSSQAGTEAFF. CDR3 in DNA: TGTGCCAGCAGCTCCCAGGCGGGAACTGAAGCTTTCTTT. The chain carries TRBV7-6 and TRBJ1-1, with D unresolved. Germline-derived CDR1 and CDR2 are SGHVS and FNYEAQ. The CDR3 has 13 amino acids. The germline V and J ends were trimmed by 4 bases and 5 bases, with 11 bases remaining between them.

This clonotype was recorded a few times. The chain recombines TRBV6-6 with TRBJ2-2, with D tentatively TRBD2 (5 bases). Per germline, CDR1 MNHNY and CDR2 SVGAGI (reference sequence). The V end was cut by 7 bases, the J end by 4 bases, with 10 bases between. CDR3 length equals 13 residues. CDR3: CASKEVTTGELFF. For the CDR3, the DNA is TGTGCCAGCAAGGAGGTGACCACCGGGGAGCTGTTTTTT.

In this sample, this clonotype turned up many times. The V and J genes are TRBV4-1 and TRBJ2-7, with D uncertain. Per germline, CDR1 MGHRA and CDR2 YSYEKL. The CDR3 runs to 14 residues. V lost 0 bases and J 3 bases, leaving 9 bases between the germline ends. CDR3 amino acids: CASSQDLDGYEQYV. CDR3 DNA sequence: TGCGCCAGCAGCCAAGATCTGGACGGCTACGAGCAGTACGTC.

This clonotype was detected ten times or more. V usage is TRBV6-6 and J usage is TRBJ2-7; no reliable D call. The V and J ends lost 2 bases and 3 bases respectively, with 11 bases between them. This CDR3 has 14 residues. Germline loops: CDR1 MNHNY, CDR2 SVGAGI (reference sequence). As DNA, the CDR3 is TGTGCCAGCAGTTACCGAGTCAGCTTCTACGAGCAGTACTTC. This gives the protein CASSYRVSFYEQYF.

This clonotype was observed many times. Written as DNA, the CDR3 is TGTGCCAGCAGCATCCGAGGGGGCGCAGTGAACACTGAAGCTTTCTTT. This codes for CASSIRGGAVNTEAFF. This sequence joins TRBV5-5 and TRBJ1-1; 7 bases align to TRBD1. With 4 bases clipped from V and 0 bases from J, the junction kept 9 bases outside the gene matches. This CDR3 contains 16 residues. Germline assignment: CDR1 SGHKS and CDR2 YYEKEE (reference sequence).

The sample holds a few counts of this clonotype. The J gene is TRBJ1-3, the V gene TRBV20-1, with a possible D match to TRBD1 (6 bases). The V end lost 6 bases, the J end lost 5 bases, and 14 bases lay between the germline ends. CDR1 and CDR2 from the germline V gene are DFQATT and SNEGSKA (reference sequence). CDR3 length: 13 amino acids. The CDR3 nucleotides are TGCAGTGCGTTCACAGGGAGTAGAAACACCATATATTTT. This codes for CSAFTGSRNTIYF.

The chain links TRBV9 to TRBJ2-1; D unresolved. This CDR3 comprises 12 residues. V lost 2 bases and J lost 8, with 8 bases in between. Looked up from germline, CDR1 is SGDLS and CDR2 is YYNGEE. CDR3 amino acids: CASSVAPDEQFF. CDR3 nucleotides: TGTGCCAGCAGCGTCGCCCCCGATGAGCAGTTCTTC.

In this sample, this clonotype turned up many times. The rearrangement links TRBV20-1 to TRBJ2-2; D perhaps matches TRBD2 (5 bases). The V end lost 0 bases, the J end lost 0 bases, and 11 bases lay between the germline ends. This CDR3 has 16 amino acids. Germline-derived CDR1 and CDR2 are DFQATT and SNEGSKA (reference sequence). DNA of the CDR3: TGCAGTGCTAGAGAGGAACAGAGGGCGAACACCGGGGAGCTGTTTTTT. It is translated as CSAREEQRANTGELFF.

V and J are TRBV20-1 and TRBJ1-3; perhaps TRBD1 as D (5 bases). Germline CDR1 is DFQATT and CDR2 is SNEGSKA (reference sequence). V gave up 0 bases and J gave up 2 bases, with 11 bases separating them. This CDR3 is built from 15 residues. The CDR3 nucleotides read TGCAGTGCTAGAGATTTTAGGGGAACTGGAAACACCATATATTTT. Translating it yields CSARDFRGTGNTIYF.

Ten or more counts support this clonotype. V and J are TRBV7-2 and TRBJ2-2; no definite D call. The CDR3 is 13 residues long. Trimming removed 4 bases at V and 6 bases at J, with 9 bases between. Germline CDR1 reads SGHTA; CDR2 reads FQGNSA. The CDR3 is CASSSWSAGELFF. The CDR3 region has the DNA TGTGCCAGCAGCTCCTGGTCTGCCGGGGAGCTGTTTTTT.

The chain joins TRBV5-1 to TRBJ2-1; D is perhaps TRBD2 (6 bases). Germline CDR1 SGHRS, CDR2 YFSETQ. CDR3 size: 16 residues. Trimming pared 2 bases from V and 4 bases from J, leaving 16 bases between. CDR3 nucleotide sequence: TGCGCCAGCAGCTTAGGGGCGGGGCAACAGTACAATGAGCAGTTCTTC. It specifies CASSLGAGQQYNEQFF. The full variable domain, its missing parts supplied by reference TRBV5-1 and TRBJ2-1, is KAGVTQTPRYLIKTRGQQVTLSCSPISGHRSVSWYQQTPGQGLQFLFEYFSETQRNKGNFPGRFSGRQFSNSRSEMNVSTLELGDSALYLCASSLGAGQQYNEQFFGPGTRLTVL.

This clonotype was found many times. Here the CDR3 reads CASSLPGTGGVFNSPLHF. DNA of the CDR3: TGTGCCAGCAGCTTGCCCGGGACAGGGGGCGTCTTTAATTCACCCCTCCACTTT. This chain connects TRBV5-4 to TRBJ1-6; 12 nucleotides agree with TRBD1. This CDR3 contains 18 residues. Germline assignment: CDR1 SGHNT and CDR2 YYREEE (reference sequence). After removal of 1 base from V and 6 bases from J, the junction contained 8 bases not matched to a gene. Combining the CDR3 with reference TRBV5-4 and TRBJ1-6 gives the whole variable domain ETGVTQSPTHLIKTRGQQVTLRCSSQSGHNTVSWYQQALGQGPQFIFQYYREEENGRGNFPPRFSGLQFPNYSSELNVNALELDDSALYLCASSLPGTGGVFNSPLHFGNGTRLTVT.

This clonotype was found a few times. The rearrangement joins TRBV4-1 to TRBJ2-4, with 7 bases matching TRBD2. The CDR3 runs 14 residues. Trimming took 4 bases from V and 3 from J; bases not matched to a gene: 3. CDR1 MGHRA and CDR2 YSYEKL come from the germline V gene. The CDR3 spells CASSPLADKNIQYF. The CDR3 DNA reads as TGCGCCAGCAGCCCGCTAGCGGACAAAAACATTCAGTACTTC.

This clonotype showed up just a few times. The rearrangement uses TRBV5-5 and TRBJ2-2; D not resolved. The CDR3 spans 15 residues. The V gene lost 5 bases and the J gene lost 0 bases, with 11 bases spanning the gap. The V gene's germline CDR1 is SGHKS and CDR2 YYEKEE (reference sequence). CDR3 sequence: CASRWTFSNTGELFF. As DNA, the CDR3 is TGTGCCAGCAGGTGGACCTTCTCGAACACCGGGGAGCTGTTTTTT.